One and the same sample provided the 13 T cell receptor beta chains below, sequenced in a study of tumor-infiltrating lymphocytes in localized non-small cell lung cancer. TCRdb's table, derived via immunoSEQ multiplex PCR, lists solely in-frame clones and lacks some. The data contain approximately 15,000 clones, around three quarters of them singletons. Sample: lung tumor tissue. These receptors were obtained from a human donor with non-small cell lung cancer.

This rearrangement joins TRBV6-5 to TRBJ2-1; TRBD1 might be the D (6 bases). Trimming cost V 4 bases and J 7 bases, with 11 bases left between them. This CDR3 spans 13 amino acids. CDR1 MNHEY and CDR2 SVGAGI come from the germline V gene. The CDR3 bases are TGTGCCAGCAGTTCCACAGGGTTAAATGAGCAGTTCTTC. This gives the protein CASSSTGLNEQFF.

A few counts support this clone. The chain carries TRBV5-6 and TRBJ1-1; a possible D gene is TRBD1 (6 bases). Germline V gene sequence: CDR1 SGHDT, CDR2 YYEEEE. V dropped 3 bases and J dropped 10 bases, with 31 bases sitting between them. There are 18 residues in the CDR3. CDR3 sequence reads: CASSSSYSPTFLGGTAFF. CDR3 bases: TGTGCCAGCAGCTCAAGCTATTCACCTACCTTCCTGGGGGGCACAGCTTTCTTT.

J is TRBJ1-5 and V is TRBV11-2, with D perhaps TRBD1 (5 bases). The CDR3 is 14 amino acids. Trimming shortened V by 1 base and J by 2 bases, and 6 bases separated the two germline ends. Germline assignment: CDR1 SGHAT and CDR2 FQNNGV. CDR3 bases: TGTGCCAGCAGCTTAGGGGACGGCAATCAGCCCCAGCATTTT. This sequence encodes CASSLGDGNQPQHF. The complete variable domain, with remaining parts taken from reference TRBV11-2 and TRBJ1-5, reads EAGVAQSPRYKIIEKRQSVAFWCNPISGHATLYWYQQILGQGPKLLIQFQNNGVVDDSQLPKDRFSAERLKGVDSTLKIQPAKLEDSAVYLCASSLGDGNQPQHFGDGTRLSIL.

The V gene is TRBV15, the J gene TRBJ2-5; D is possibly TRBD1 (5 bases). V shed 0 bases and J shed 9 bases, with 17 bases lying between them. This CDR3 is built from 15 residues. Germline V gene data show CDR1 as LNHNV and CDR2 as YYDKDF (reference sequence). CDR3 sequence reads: CATSRDKGLFAPQYF. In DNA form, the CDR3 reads TGTGCCACCAGCAGAGATAAGGGGCTGTTTGCTCCCCAGTACTTC.

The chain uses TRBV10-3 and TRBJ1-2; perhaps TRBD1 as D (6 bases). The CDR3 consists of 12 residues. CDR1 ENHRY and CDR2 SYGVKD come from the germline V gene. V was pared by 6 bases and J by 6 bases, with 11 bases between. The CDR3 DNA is TGTGCCATCAGCCCGGACAGCAATGGCTACACCTTC. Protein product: CAISPDSNGYTF.

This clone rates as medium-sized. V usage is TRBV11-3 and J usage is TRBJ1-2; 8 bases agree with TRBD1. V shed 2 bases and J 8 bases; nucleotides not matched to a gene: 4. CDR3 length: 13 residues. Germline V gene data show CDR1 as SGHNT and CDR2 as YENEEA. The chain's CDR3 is CASSLRTGSGYTF. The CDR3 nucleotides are TGTGCCAGCAGCTTACGGACAGGGAGCGGCTACACCTTC.

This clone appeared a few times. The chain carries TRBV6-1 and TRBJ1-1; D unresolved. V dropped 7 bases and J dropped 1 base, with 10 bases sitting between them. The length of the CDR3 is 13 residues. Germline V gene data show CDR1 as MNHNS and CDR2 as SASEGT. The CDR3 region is CASNPLKNTEAFF. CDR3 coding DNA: TGTGCCAGCAACCCGTTGAAGAACACTGAAGCTTTCTTT.

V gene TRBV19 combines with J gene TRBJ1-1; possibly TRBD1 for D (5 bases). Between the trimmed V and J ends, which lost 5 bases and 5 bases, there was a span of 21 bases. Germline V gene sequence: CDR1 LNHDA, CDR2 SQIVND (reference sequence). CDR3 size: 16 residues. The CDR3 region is CASSEDLGGMGTEAFF. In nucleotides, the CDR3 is TGTGCCAGTAGTGAGGACCTGGGGGGGATGGGGACTGAAGCTTTCTTT.

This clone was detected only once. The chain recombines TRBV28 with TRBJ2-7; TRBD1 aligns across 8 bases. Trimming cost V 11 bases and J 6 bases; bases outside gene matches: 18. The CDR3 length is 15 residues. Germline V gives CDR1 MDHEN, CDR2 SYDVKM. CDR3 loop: CAASSGQGPSGEQYF. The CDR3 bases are TGTGCCGCTTCCTCAGGACAGGGACCTTCAGGCGAGCAGTACTTC.

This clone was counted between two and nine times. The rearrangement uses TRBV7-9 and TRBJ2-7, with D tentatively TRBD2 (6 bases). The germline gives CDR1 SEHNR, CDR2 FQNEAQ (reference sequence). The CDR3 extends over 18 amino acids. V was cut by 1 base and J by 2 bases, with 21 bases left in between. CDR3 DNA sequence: TGTGCCAGCAGCTTAGTAGCCTCGATTGGAGGGCACCCCTACGAGCAGTACTTC. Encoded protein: CASSLVASIGGHPYEQYF.

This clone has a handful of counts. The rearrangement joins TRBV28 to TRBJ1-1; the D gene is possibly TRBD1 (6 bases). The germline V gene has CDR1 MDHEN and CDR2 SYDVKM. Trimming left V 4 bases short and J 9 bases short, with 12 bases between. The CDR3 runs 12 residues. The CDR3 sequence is CASSWRQAKAFF. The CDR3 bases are TGTGCCAGCAGTTGGAGACAGGCAAAAGCTTTCTTT.

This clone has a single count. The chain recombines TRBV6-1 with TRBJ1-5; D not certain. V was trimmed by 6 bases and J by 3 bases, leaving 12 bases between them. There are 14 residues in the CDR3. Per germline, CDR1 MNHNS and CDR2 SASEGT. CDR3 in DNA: TGTGCCAGCAGGGGGTTAGGAATCAATCAGCCCCAGCATTTT. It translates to CASRGLGINQPQHF.

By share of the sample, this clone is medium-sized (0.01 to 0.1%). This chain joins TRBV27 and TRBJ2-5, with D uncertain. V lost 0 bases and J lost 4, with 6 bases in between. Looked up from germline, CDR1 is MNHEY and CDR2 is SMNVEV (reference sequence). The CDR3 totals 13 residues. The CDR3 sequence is CASSLSLAETQYF. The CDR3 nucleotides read TGTGCCAGCAGTTTATCGCTGGCAGAGACCCAGTACTTC.